This T cell receptor beta chain was captured in a study of cytomegalovirus exposure and HLA in healthy donors. This CDR3 comprises 15 residues. J gave up 8 bases and V 3 bases, and 6 bases lay outside the gene matches. CDR1 is MGHDK and CDR2 is SYGVNS in the germline V gene. PCR involved 60 Vbeta and 13 Jbeta primers. Clones were read by immunoSEQ multiplex PCR, and TCRdb kept only the in-frame ones, dropping some. The data hold approximately 280,000 clones, with roughly 85% observed a single time. The V gene is TRBV25-1, the J gene TRBJ1-4; 10 bases line up with TRBD1. The clonotype comes from a man between 40 and 49 years old in good health and CMV-seropositive. Material for sequencing was PBMCs. DNA of the CDR3: TGTGCCAGCAGTGACGCGGACAGGGGGGGAGAAAAACTGTTTTTT. Encoded protein: CASSDADRGGEKLFF.